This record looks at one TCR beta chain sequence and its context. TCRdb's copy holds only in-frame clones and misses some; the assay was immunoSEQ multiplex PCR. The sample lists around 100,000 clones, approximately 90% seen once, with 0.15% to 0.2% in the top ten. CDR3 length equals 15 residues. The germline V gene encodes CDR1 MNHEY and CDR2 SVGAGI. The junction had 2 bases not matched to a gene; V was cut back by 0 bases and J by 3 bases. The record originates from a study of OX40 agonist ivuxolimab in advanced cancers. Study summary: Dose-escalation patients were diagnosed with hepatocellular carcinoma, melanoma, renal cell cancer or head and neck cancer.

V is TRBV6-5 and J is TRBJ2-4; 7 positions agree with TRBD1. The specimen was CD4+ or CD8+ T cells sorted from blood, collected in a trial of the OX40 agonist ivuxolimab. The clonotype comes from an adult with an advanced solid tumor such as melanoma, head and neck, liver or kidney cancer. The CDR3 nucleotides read TGTGCCAGCAGTTACTCGGGACAGTTCAAAAACATTCAGTACTTC. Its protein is CASSYSGQFKNIQYF.